The clone carrying this TCR beta chain came up many times. Its antigen is still unknown. The sample comes from a study of CD8 T cells in ankylosing spondylitis. Notes on the study in general: Clones linked to disease, bearing a CD8+ phenotype, were relatively rare in peripheral blood. Enrichment of disease-linked clones was reportedly significant in matched ankylosing spondylitis synovial fluid.

This CDR3 region has 16 residues. V was cut by 0 bases and J by 0 bases, with 9 bases left in between. Looked up from germline, CDR1 is SGDLS and CDR2 is YYNGEE. A single record per CDR3 protein comes from TCRdb applying MiXCR to the 5' RACE reads. The sample contains roughly 38,000 distinct CDR3 sequences, 3% to 3.5% of which appear only once. The chain joins TRBV9 to TRBJ2-2, with a tentative D call TRBD2 (5 bases). Sequencing was carried out using blood, either unsorted or a sorted T cell fraction (not recorded which). The receptor was isolated from a male donor with ankylosing spondylitis or in good health (not recorded which). CDR3 amino acids: CASSVATGTNTGELFF. In DNA form, the CDR3 reads TGTGCCAGCAGCGTAGCTACGGGGACGAACACCGGGGAGCTGTTTTTT. Based on the CDR3 plus reference TRBV9 and TRBJ2-2, the full variable domain is DSGVTQTPKHLITATGQRVTLRCSPRSGDLSVYWYQQSLDQGLQFLIQYYNGEERAKGNILERFSAQQFPDLHSELNLSSLELGDSALYFCASSVATGTNTGELFFGEGSRLTVL.